The 2 T cell receptor beta chains below come from one sample, sequenced in a study of Graves' ophthalmopathy and Graves' hyperthyroidism. Amplifying from RNA transcripts, the study obtained TCR beta CDR3 regions. HTBI primers primed a first-round RT-PCR, and a second-round multiplex PCR followed. MiXCR was run by TCRdb on the multiplex PCR reads, yielding one entry per CDR3 protein. The sample lists over 150,000 distinct CDR3 sequences; more than 30% were seen once. Specimen: peripheral blood. Receptor source: a middle-aged woman with Graves' ophthalmopathy.

This clonotype was seen a handful of times. The V call is TRBV12-3 or TRBV12-4, the J call TRBJ2-7; D is possibly TRBD2 (7 bases). The V end lost 6 bases, the J end lost 0 bases, and 12 bases lay between the germline ends. The CDR3 is 14 amino acids. CDR3 loop: CASRGAGASYEQYF. Written as DNA, the CDR3 is TGTGCCAGCAGGGGGGCGGGAGCCTCCTACGAGCAGTACTTC.

The rearrangement links TRBV6-1 to TRBJ2-5, with 8 bases that match TRBD1. The CDR3 contains 14 residues. V trimming: 6 bases; J trimming: 5 bases; junction bases outside the gene matches: 8. The V gene's germline CDR1 is MNHNS and CDR2 SASEGT. This chain's CDR3 is CASRRTGPVETQYF. The CDR3 bases are TGTGCCAGCAGAAGGACAGGGCCGGTGGAGACCCAGTACTTC.